The 21 T cell receptor beta chains given below trace back to one sample, sequenced in a study of T cell changes during pregnancy in multiple sclerosis. TCRdb's copy holds only in-frame clones and misses some; the assay was immunoSEQ multiplex PCR. The sample carries more than 85,000 clones, more than 80% recorded once. The sequenced sample was peripheral blood, obtained in the second trimester of pregnancy. These TCRs come from a female donor with multiple sclerosis, enrolled in a pregnancy study.

The rearrangement joins TRBV6-1 to TRBJ2-3, with 7 bases identical to TRBD1. The CDR3 length is 15 residues. The J segment lost 6 bases and the V segment lost 8 bases, leaving 14 bases of the junction unmatched. CDR1 and CDR2 (germline): MNHNS, SASEGT. CDR3 sequence reads: CASYTGVWSSDTQYF. The CDR3 region has the DNA TGTGCCAGCTATACAGGGGTTTGGAGTAGTGATACGCAGTATTTT.

The V gene is TRBV5-1, the J gene TRBJ1-2; 7 bases map to TRBD1. The J segment lost 6 bases and the V segment lost 0 bases, leaving 5 bases of the junction unmatched. Per germline, CDR1 SGHRS and CDR2 YFSETQ. This CDR3 is 14 amino acids long. The CDR3 coding sequence is TGCGCCAGCAGCTTGGGACAGGGTGGAAATGGCTACACCTTC. Its translation is CASSLGQGGNGYTF.

V is TRBV19 and J is TRBJ1-1, with TRBD1 matching 8 bases. The CDR3 totals 14 residues. V gave up 5 bases and J gave up 1 base; unmatched junction bases: 3. Germline CDR1 and CDR2: LNHDA and SQIVND (reference sequence). CDR3 nucleotides: TGTGCCAGTAGTTTCGACAGGGGGAACACTGAAGCTTTCTTT. This codes for CASSFDRGNTEAFF. The whole variable domain, filled in from reference TRBV19 and TRBJ1-1, reads DGGITQSPKYLFRKEGQNVTLSCEQNLNHDAMYWYRQDPGQGLRLIYYSQIVNDFQKGDIAEGYSVSREKKESFPLTVTSAQKNPTAFYLCASSFDRGNTEAFFGQGTRLTVV.

The chain has TRBV14 and TRBJ1-2; a possible D gene is TRBD1 (6 bases). The V gene lost 0 bases and the J gene lost 3 bases, with 8 bases spanning the gap. The CDR3 length is 14 residues. The V gene's germline CDR1 is SGHDN and CDR2 FVKESK. CDR3 coding DNA: TGTGCCAGCAGCCAAGACAGGGGTGACTATGGCTACACCTTC. Translation gives CASSQDRGDYGYTF.

V usage is TRBV9 and J usage is TRBJ2-1, with 8 bases that match TRBD2. Germline CDR1 reads SGDLS; CDR2 reads YYNGEE. Trimming removed 0 bases from V and 9 bases from J; junction bases left unmatched: 5. The CDR3 contains 14 residues. CDR3 nucleotides: TGTGCCAGCAGCGTAGGCAGCGGGGGTGGTGAGCAGTTCTTC. Translating it yields CASSVGSGGGEQFF. The whole variable domain, filled in from reference TRBV9 and TRBJ2-1, reads DSGVTQTPKHLITATGQRVTLRCSPRSGDLSVYWYQQSLDQGLQFLIQYYNGEERAKGNILERFSAQQFPDLHSELNLSSLELGDSALYFCASSVGSGGGEQFFGPGTRLTVL.

This chain joins TRBV19 and TRBJ2-3; 8 bases are a match to TRBD1. The CDR3 runs 13 residues. The germline gives CDR1 LNHDA, CDR2 SQIVND (reference sequence). Unmatched junction bases numbered 3, after V lost 8 bases and J lost 2 bases. In DNA form, the CDR3 reads TGTGCCAGTCGGGACAGGACCACAGATACGCAGTATTTT. Amino acids: CASRDRTTDTQYF.

Only a few counts were recorded for this clone. The chain has TRBV2 and TRBJ2-7, with 7 bases that match TRBD2. The germline V gene encodes CDR1 SNHLY and CDR2 FYNNEI. The V and J ends lost 2 bases and 7 bases, in that order; junction bases with no gene match: 5. The CDR3 extends over 13 amino acids. CDR3 nucleotide sequence: TGTGCCAGCAGTGAATCCCCCGGGGGGGAGCAGTACTTC. It translates to CASSESPGGEQYF.

V is TRBV7-2 and J is TRBJ1-1; D unclear. Germline V gene data show CDR1 as SGHTA and CDR2 as FQGNSA. The CDR3 length is 16 residues. Trimming left V 0 bases short and J 1 base short, with 12 bases between. The CDR3 region has the DNA TGTGCCAGCAGCTTAGCTCTCTCCGCAGGGAACACTGAAGCTTTCTTT. Its translation: CASSLALSAGNTEAFF.

The chain employs TRBV27 and TRBJ2-2; D is ambiguous. The V end lost 5 bases, the J end lost 5 bases, and 15 bases lay between the germline ends. The CDR3 extends over 15 amino acids. CDR1 and CDR2 from the germline V gene are MNHEY and SMNVEV (reference sequence). For the CDR3, the DNA is TGTGCCAGCAGTCCCTATCCTGCCTTAACCGGGGAGCTGTTTTTT. This gives the protein CASSPYPALTGELFF.

The chain carries TRBV5-1 and TRBJ1-4; no definite D call. The V end lost 0 bases, the J end lost 5 bases, and 11 bases lay between the germline ends. Germline V CDR1 and CDR2: SGHRS, YFSETQ. This CDR3 has 15 amino acids. DNA for the CDR3: TGCGCCAGCAGCTTGGAGGACGGGAGGAATGAAAAACTGTTTTTT. It encodes CASSLEDGRNEKLFF. The full variable domain, completed using reference TRBV5-1 and TRBJ1-4, is KAGVTQTPRYLIKTRGQQVTLSCSPISGHRSVSWYQQTPGQGLQFLFEYFSETQRNKGNFPGRFSGRQFSNSRSEMNVSTLELGDSALYLCASSLEDGRNEKLFFGSGTQLSVL.

The rearrangement uses TRBV6-1 and TRBJ2-1, with 7 nucleotides matching TRBD1. The junction had 7 bases not matched to a gene; V was cut back by 5 bases and J by 3 bases. The CDR3 sequence is 15 residues long. The germline gives CDR1 MNHNS, CDR2 SASEGT. The CDR3 DNA sequence: TGTGCCAGCAGTCCCACAGGGGACCTCTACAATGAGCAGTTCTTC. As protein: CASSPTGDLYNEQFF.

The V and J genes are TRBV18 and TRBJ1-1; TRBD1 agrees at 9 bases. J gave up 1 base and V 4 bases, and 4 bases lay outside the gene matches. The germline V gene has CDR1 KGHSH and CDR2 LQKENI. The CDR3 consists of 15 residues. The CDR3 is CASSLGTGSNTEAFF. CDR3 coding DNA: TGTGCCAGCTCACTTGGGACAGGGTCGAACACTGAAGCTTTCTTT.

This chain links TRBV6-1 with TRBJ2-7, with D maybe TRBD1 (6 bases). The V and J ends lost 5 bases and 4 bases respectively, with 9 bases between them. CDR1 is MNHNS and CDR2 is SASEGT in the germline V gene. The CDR3 loop spans 12 amino acids. DNA for the CDR3: TGTGCCAGCAGTCCACAGGGATACGAGCAGTACTTC. Its protein is CASSPQGYEQYF.

This clone was seen only once. The chain employs TRBV9 and TRBJ2-1, with a weak D call TRBD1 (5 bases). Trimming pared 4 bases from V and 4 bases from J, leaving 15 bases between. This CDR3 has 15 amino acids. Germline CDR1 SGDLS, CDR2 YYNGEE. Here the CDR3 DNA reads TGTGCCAGCAGCACACAGGACGCCCAGTACAATGAGCAGTTCTTC. This codes for CASSTQDAQYNEQFF. The variable domain in full, completed from reference TRBV9 and TRBJ2-1, reads DSGVTQTPKHLITATGQRVTLRCSPRSGDLSVYWYQQSLDQGLQFLIQYYNGEERAKGNILERFSAQQFPDLHSELNLSSLELGDSALYFCASSTQDAQYNEQFFGPGTRLTVL.

The V gene is TRBV5-1, the J gene TRBJ2-7; D is undetermined. Germline V gene data show CDR1 as SGHRS and CDR2 as YFSETQ. V lost 2 bases and J 3 bases, leaving 6 bases between the germline ends. CDR3 size: 12 residues. DNA for the CDR3: TGCGCCAGCAGCTTTAACAGCTACGAGCAGTACTTC. Its translation is CASSFNSYEQYF.

This clone was observed a handful of times. This chain connects TRBV30 to TRBJ1-1, with D tentatively TRBD1 (5 bases). V was cut by 3 bases and J by 4 bases, with 15 bases left in between. From germline, CDR1 is GTSNPN and CDR2 SVGIG (reference sequence). The CDR3 covers 14 residues. The CDR3, as DNA: TGTGCCTGGAGGCCTCGGAGGGGTGGCACTGAAGCTTTCTTT. This codes for CAWRPRRGGTEAFF.

The rearrangement links TRBV2 to TRBJ2-1; TRBD1 matches 8 bases. Germline trimming cut 4 bases from V and 6 bases from J; bases unmatched to any gene: 5. Looked up from germline, CDR1 is SNHLY and CDR2 is FYNNEI. CDR3 length equals 14 residues. CDR3 DNA sequence: TGTGCCAGCAGTGTGGGACAGGTAATCAATGAGCAGTTCTTC. Translated, it gives CASSVGQVINEQFF. Variable domain in full (rest from reference TRBV2 and TRBJ2-1): EPEVTQTPSHQVTQMGQEVILRCVPISNHLYFYWYRQILGQKVEFLVSFYNNEISEKSEIFDDQFSVERPDGSNFTLKIRSTKLEDSAMYFCASSVGQVINEQFFGPGTRLTVL.

The CDR3 DNA follows: TGTGCCAGCAGCGAGGGGACAGTGATTAATCAGCCCCAGCATTTT. Translating gives CASSEGTVINQPQHF. This sequence joins TRBV28 and TRBJ1-5; TRBD1 matches 7 bases. CDR3 length equals 15 residues. Germline CDR1 reads MDHEN; CDR2 reads SYDVKM. V gave up 6 bases and J gave up 4 bases; unmatched junction bases: 9.

The chain employs TRBV19 and TRBJ2-3; 7 bases fit TRBD1. V lost 6 bases and J lost 0; bases outside the gene matches: 6. Germline V gene sequence: CDR1 LNHDA, CDR2 SQIVND (reference sequence). The CDR3 loop spans 15 amino acids. The CDR3 region is CASRYGTESTDTQYF. CDR3 nucleotide sequence: TGTGCCAGTAGATACGGGACAGAAAGCACAGATACGCAGTATTTT.

A single count supports this clone. The chain is built from TRBV9 and TRBJ2-3; 7 bases agree with TRBD2. V shed 0 bases, J shed 1 base, and the junction held 14 bases outside the gene matches. Germline V gene data show CDR1 as SGDLS and CDR2 as YYNGEE. The CDR3 covers 19 residues. CDR3 residues: CASSVATVTRGGGTDTQYF. The CDR3 DNA reads TGTGCCAGCAGCGTAGCTACTGTGACCCGCGGGGGTGGCACAGATACGCAGTATTTT.

The J gene is TRBJ1-3, the V gene TRBV30; no clear D. The germline V gene encodes CDR1 GTSNPN and CDR2 SVGIG (reference sequence). The V and J ends lost 0 bases and 4 bases respectively, with 7 bases between them. This CDR3 has 13 residues. Here the CDR3 reads CAWSVKSGNTIYF. The CDR3 coding sequence is TGTGCCTGGAGTGTAAAAAGCGGAAACACCATATATTTT.